Shown below are 28 T cell receptor beta chains from a single sample sequenced in a study of tumor-infiltrating lymphocytes in oesophageal squamous cell carcinoma. TCRdb processed the PCR reads anew with MiXCR; each CDR3 protein has one entry. Of under 20,000 distinct CDR3 sequences in the sample, 40% were seen once. Sequenced material: blood. The receptors were gathered from a male donor with esophageal squamous cell carcinoma.

The rearrangement joins TRBV7-8 to TRBJ2-4; weak D call: TRBD2 (5 bases). The CDR3 is made up of 16 amino acids. CDR1 is SGHVS, CDR2 FQNEAQ, per germline. The V and J ends lost 5 bases and 0 bases respectively, with 14 bases between them. CDR3 sequence (DNA): TGTGCCAGCAGCAAAGACGGGATACTAGCCAAAAACATTCAGTACTTC. Protein sequence: CASSKDGILAKNIQYF.

The chain recombines TRBV24-1 with TRBJ2-3, with D possibly called TRBD1 or TRBD2 (5 bases each). Germline assignment: CDR1 KGHDR and CDR2 SFDVKD. V lost 5 bases, J lost 2 bases, and 10 bases lay in between. The CDR3 spans 14 residues. The CDR3 bases are TGTGCCACCAGTGTTGGGGGAGTCACAGATACGCAGTATTTT. Amino acid sequence: CATSVGGVTDTQYF.

The chain couples TRBV7-3 to TRBJ2-5; D uncertain. Germline CDR1 is SGHTA and CDR2 is FQGTGA. V was pared by 2 bases and J by 1 base, with 11 bases between. The CDR3 extends over 15 amino acids. The CDR3 loop reads CASSLFAGFQETQYF. The CDR3 bases are TGTGCCAGCAGCTTATTTGCCGGCTTCCAAGAGACCCAGTACTTC.

The sample holds many counts of this clonotype. V and J are TRBV9 and TRBJ2-5; the D gene is possibly TRBD1 (5 bases). V lost 4 bases and J lost 4, with 14 bases in between. The CDR3 runs 14 residues. Germline CDR1 is SGDLS and CDR2 is YYNGEE. CDR3 sequence (DNA): TGTGCCAGCAGCCCCGGACAAGCCACAGAGACCCAGTACTTC. This codes for CASSPGQATETQYF.

The table lists this clonotype with many counts. This rearrangement joins TRBV27 to TRBJ2-5; 11 bases match TRBD1. The germline CDR1 and CDR2 sequences are MNHEY and SMNVEV (reference sequence). V dropped 6 bases and J dropped 2; count of bases not matched to a gene: 5. The CDR3 has 15 residues. DNA of the CDR3: TGTGCCAGCAGATGGGGGACAGGGGGGCAAGAGACCCAGTACTTC. It translates to CASRWGTGGQETQYF.

On this clonotype itself: An end of the junction differs from the germline gene, which may be a read error. The chain employs TRBV5-1 and TRBJ2-7, with 9 nucleotides matching TRBD2. Germline lookup yields CDR1 SGHRS and CDR2 YFSETQ. The CDR3 has 16 residues. The CDR3 DNA follows: TGCGCCAGCAGCTCTAGGACAGCGGGGGGCAATTCACCCCTCCACTTC. It yields the protein CASSSRTAGGNSPLHF.

This clonotype was counted only a few times. This chain connects TRBV27 to TRBJ1-2; 10 bases align to TRBD1. J was trimmed by 1 base and V by 5 bases; bases with no gene match: 7. Germline CDR1 MNHEY, CDR2 SMNVEV (reference sequence). The CDR3 spans 16 residues. CDR3 nucleotide sequence: TGTGCCAGCAGTACCCAAGGGACAGGGGTTAACTATGGCTACACCTTC. Its translation is CASSTQGTGVNYGYTF.

The V gene is TRBV7-3, the J gene TRBJ2-1; D remains unclear. CDR3 length equals 13 residues. Germline CDR1 reads SGHTA; CDR2 reads FQGTGA. Between the trimmed V and J ends, which lost 1 base and 2 bases, there was a span of 3 bases. CDR3 residues: CASSLNTYNEQFF. As DNA, the CDR3 is TGTGCCAGCAGCTTAAACACCTACAATGAGCAGTTCTTC.

The sample holds many counts of this clonotype. This rearrangement joins TRBV2 to TRBJ2-5, with 12 bases that match TRBD2. CDR1 is SNHLY and CDR2 is FYNNEI in the germline V gene. This CDR3 comprises 16 residues. The J segment lost 4 bases and the V segment lost 6 bases, leaving 9 bases of the junction unmatched. The CDR3 coding sequence is TGTGCCAGCAGCCGGGTGCTAGCGGGAGGGCCAGAGACCCAGTACTTC. Its translation: CASSRVLAGGPETQYF.

V usage is TRBV7-3 and J usage is TRBJ2-5; the D is unclear. Trimming pared 2 bases from V and 1 base from J, leaving 8 bases between. CDR1 and CDR2 from the germline V gene are SGHTA and FQGTGA. The CDR3 contains 14 residues. The CDR3 DNA reads TGTGCCAGCAGCTTAGGTTCGGGCCAAGAGACCCAGTACTTC. It translates to CASSLGSGQETQYF.

As to this clonotype: The conserved phenylalanine or tryptophan normally closing the CDR3 is absent here, so this likely arose from a read error. It is unclear where the CDR3 begins or ends on the DNA, so no DNA is shown, and the CDR3 is as TCRdb lists it. V gene TRBV7-2 combines with J gene TRBJ2-3; the DNA was not compared with TRBD2, the D call given in the table. With termini counted, the CDR3 has 17 amino acids. CDR1 is SGHTA and CDR2 is FQGNSA in the germline V gene. Here the CDR3 reads CASSLETSVATEQYFGP.

In DNA, the CDR3 is TGTGCCAGCAGCTTAGACTTCGGGACAGCGACCTACGAGCAGTACTTC. Translating gives CASSLDFGTATYEQYF. The rearrangement uses TRBV7-2 and TRBJ2-7; 7 bases are shared with TRBD1. Germline V CDR1 and CDR2: SGHTA, FQGNSA. V was pared by 1 base and J by 2 bases, with 8 bases of the junction left unmatched. This CDR3 is 16 amino acids long.

In its sample, this clonotype was seen many times. V and J are TRBV6-1 and TRBJ1-1; 7 bases are a match to TRBD1. Looked up from germline, CDR1 is MNHNS and CDR2 is SASEGT. The CDR3 consists of 16 residues. The ends lost 6 bases at V and 0 bases at J; junction bases unmatched: 10. CDR3 protein: CASSSIPGQMNTEAFF. The CDR3 DNA is TGTGCCAGCAGCTCCATCCCGGGACAGATGAACACTGAAGCTTTCTTT.

Concerning this clonotype itself: Germline is not matched at one junction end, which may reflect a read error. This chain joins TRBV7-6 and TRBJ2-7; 11 nucleotides align to TRBD1. The CDR3 contains 16 residues. CDR1 is SGHVS and CDR2 is FNYEAQ in the germline V gene. This CDR3 is CASSRTGGADNSPLHF. DNA for the CDR3: TGTGCCAGCAGTCGGACAGGGGGCGCAGATAATTCACCCCTCCACTTC.

This clonotype has more than one count but fewer than ten. J is TRBJ1-4 and V is TRBV4-1, with 8 bases fitting TRBD1. The CDR3 sequence is 15 residues long. Germline-derived CDR1 and CDR2 are MGHRA and YSYEKL. With V trimmed by 2 bases and J by 3 bases, 2 bases remained unmatched. The CDR3 is CASSQTGGANEKLFF. DNA for the CDR3: TGCGCCAGCAGCCAAACAGGGGGAGCTAATGAAAAACTGTTTTTT.

V and J are TRBV19 and TRBJ1-1, with D unresolved. Germline lookup yields CDR1 LNHDA and CDR2 SQIVND (reference sequence). This CDR3 has 16 amino acids. Between the trimmed V and J ends, which lost 6 bases and 2 bases, there was a span of 19 bases. The CDR3 DNA reads as TGTGCCAGTAGAAGAAGACACGGAAACTTTAACACTGAAGCTTTCTTT. This gives the protein CASRRRHGNFNTEAFF.

This chain links TRBV28 with TRBJ1-4; unclear D gene. The germline V gene has CDR1 MDHEN and CDR2 SYDVKM. The CDR3 contains 11 residues. Trimming pared 6 bases from V and 5 bases from J, leaving 4 bases between. As DNA, the CDR3 is TGTGCCAGCAGCCAGAATGAAAAACTGTTTTTT. Its translation is CASSQNEKLFF.

This clonotype was picked up many times. The chain links TRBV5-1 to TRBJ2-6, with 13 positions matching TRBD2. With 4 bases clipped from V and 0 bases from J, the junction kept 4 bases outside the gene matches. CDR1 and CDR2 from the germline V gene are SGHRS and YFSETQ. The CDR3 has 18 amino acids. The CDR3 nucleotides are TGCGCCAGCAGCCCGGGACTAGCGGGAAGCTCTGGGGCCAACGTCCTGACTTTC. As protein: CASSPGLAGSSGANVLTF.

By share, this clonotype ranks as medium-sized. The rearrangement links TRBV7-9 to TRBJ2-7; 7 bases agree with TRBD2. This CDR3 contains 11 residues. CDR1 is SEHNR and CDR2 is FQNEAQ in the germline V gene (reference sequence). With V trimmed by 8 bases and J by 5 bases, 3 bases remained unmatched. The CDR3 loop is CASGGGDEQYF. The CDR3 coding sequence is TGTGCCAGCGGGGGGGGAGACGAGCAGTACTTC.

This chain joins TRBV12-3 or TRBV12-4 and TRBJ2-7; D is uncertain. Trimming left V 3 bases short and J 7 bases short, with 13 bases between. CDR3 size: 13 residues. Here the CDR3 DNA reads TGTGCCAGCAGTTTGGTCCGCTACAATGAGCAGTACTTC. As protein: CASSLVRYNEQYF.

The chain carries TRBV7-2 and TRBJ1-2; perhaps TRBD1 as D (6 bases). The ends were cut back, 3 bases at V and 4 bases at J, with 12 bases in the middle. Germline CDR1 reads SGHTA; CDR2 reads FQGNSA. This CDR3 is built from 14 residues. The CDR3 reads CASSFGTRSYGYTF. The CDR3 DNA follows: TGTGCCAGCAGCTTTGGGACACGGTCCTATGGCTACACCTTC.

This clonotype appeared many times. It is unclear where the CDR3 begins or ends on the DNA, so no DNA is shown, and the CDR3 is as TCRdb lists it. The chain employs TRBV12-3 or TRBV12-4 and TRBJ2-6; the table's D call TRBD1 went unverified against the DNA. The CDR3 region is 16 residues in length, termini included. This CDR3 reads CASSFLGTELWLHLRF.

The V gene is TRBV7-2, the J gene TRBJ1-2; no reliable D call. CDR3 length: 13 amino acids. Per the germline V gene, CDR1 is SGHTA and CDR2 is FQGNSA. The V end was cut by 4 bases, the J end by 8 bases, with 14 bases between. The CDR3 DNA reads TGTGCCAGCAGCTCAAGCTTATCGAGGGGCTACACCTTC. This sequence encodes CASSSSLSRGYTF.

This sequence joins TRBV7-9 and TRBJ2-7; D could derive from TRBD1 or TRBD2 (6 bases each). Deletions cut 5 bases from V and 0 bases from J, with 17 bases between. This CDR3 comprises 16 residues. From germline, CDR1 is SEHNR and CDR2 FQNEAQ (reference sequence). The CDR3 here is CASSRPGAFSSYEQYF. Written as DNA, the CDR3 is TGTGCCAGCAGCCGTCCGGGGGCGTTTAGCTCCTACGAGCAGTACTTC.

In its sample, this clonotype was seen a few times. The rearrangement uses TRBV5-1 and TRBJ2-2, with D unclear. The V end was cut by 0 bases, the J end by 3 bases, with 15 bases between. From germline, CDR1 is SGHRS and CDR2 YFSETQ. This CDR3 spans 17 amino acids. The CDR3 coding sequence is TGCGCCAGCAGCTTGGCTCACACCAGCGAAGACACCGGGGAGCTGTTTTTT. As protein: CASSLAHTSEDTGELFF.

This sequence joins TRBV11-2 and TRBJ2-5; D might be TRBD1 (6 bases). Matching the DNA end better, TRBJ2-1 makes the J call doubtful. CDR3 size: 13 residues. Germline loops: CDR1 SGHAT, CDR2 FQNNGV. CDR3: CASSLGDIGEQFF. The CDR3 DNA follows: TGTGCCAGCAGCTTAGGGGACATCGGTGAGCAGTTCTTC.

The chain combines TRBV10-3 with TRBJ2-7; TRBD1 might be the D (6 bases). The germline V gene has CDR1 ENHRY and CDR2 SYGVKD. The CDR3 is made up of 14 amino acids. V dropped 4 bases and J dropped 7 bases, with 17 bases sitting between them. In DNA form, the CDR3 reads TGTGCCATCAGTGGTCTTCAGGGGCAGAATGAGCAGTACTTC. Translated: CAISGLQGQNEQYF.

By sample fraction, this clonotype is medium-sized. The chain uses TRBV7-9 and TRBJ2-7; D is undetermined. V lost 4 bases, J lost 4 bases, and 11 bases lay in between. Germline values: CDR1 SEHNR, CDR2 FQNEAQ (reference sequence). The CDR3 has 13 residues. The CDR3 region has the DNA TGTGCCAGCAGCTCTACCCCCAGGTACGAGCAGTACTTC. Translation: CASSSTPRYEQYF. The variable domain in full, completed from reference TRBV7-9 and TRBJ2-7, reads DTGVSQNPRHKITKRGQNVTFRCDPISEHNRLYWYRQTLGQGPEFLTYFQNEAQLEKSRLLSDRFSAERPKGSFSTLEIQRTEQGDSAMYLCASSSTPRYEQYFGPGTRLTVT.